What follows are 5 T cell receptor beta chains derived from one specimen sequenced in a study of T-cell reconstitution after alpha-beta-depleted transplantation in children. This sample's TCRbeta library carried unique molecular identifier barcodes. TCRdb analysed the PCR reads with MiXCR anew, one entry per CDR3 protein. The sample consists of around 200,000 distinct CDR3 sequences, about a tenth of them appearing once. Sequences were derived from PBMCs, sampled before TCRalphabeta/CD19-depleted stem cell transplant. These receptors were collected from a child in the first two years of life with acute myeloid leukemia, due to receive a stem cell transplant.

This clonotype was found many times. The chain links TRBV20-1 to TRBJ2-3; the D gene is possibly TRBD1 (6 bases). CDR3 size: 13 residues. The V gene lost 0 bases and the J gene lost 5 bases, with 9 bases spanning the gap. The germline V gene encodes CDR1 DFQATT and CDR2 SNEGSKA (reference sequence). The CDR3 protein is CSARDGGRDTQYF. The CDR3 coding sequence is TGCAGTGCTAGAGATGGGGGCCGAGATACGCAGTATTTT.

This clonotype was counted at least ten times. The chain carries TRBV5-1 and TRBJ2-7; 10 bases line up with TRBD2. Germline CDR1 SGHRS, CDR2 YFSETQ. The CDR3 contains 14 residues. V dropped 0 bases and J dropped 6; count of bases not matched to a gene: 3. As DNA, the CDR3 is TGCGCCAGCAGCTTGGCCGCTAGCGGGAGCGAGCAGTACTTC. It encodes CASSLAASGSEQYF.

This clonotype was seen many times. The J gene is TRBJ2-5, the V gene TRBV18; 7 bases align to TRBD2. Germline CDR1 KGHSH, CDR2 LQKENI. This CDR3 is built from 14 residues. Trimming removed 3 bases from V and 2 bases from J; junction bases left unmatched: 3. CDR3 nucleotides: TGTGCCAGCTCACCCGGACTAGTTCAAGAGACCCAGTACTTC. This gives the protein CASSPGLVQETQYF.

In this sample, this clonotype turned up many times. This chain joins TRBV7-2 and TRBJ2-3; D not certain. Germline V gene sequence: CDR1 SGHTA, CDR2 FQGNSA. Deletions cut 5 bases from V and 0 bases from J, with 9 bases between. This CDR3 is 14 amino acids long. CDR3: CASSPSSSTDTQYF. The CDR3 region has the DNA TGTGCCAGCAGCCCCAGTTCTAGCACAGATACGCAGTATTTT. Full variable domain (remainder filled in from reference TRBV7-2 and TRBJ2-3): GAGVSQSPSNKVTEKGKDVELRCDPISGHTALYWYRQSLGQGLEFLIYFQGNSAPDKSGLPSDRFSAERTGGSVSTLTIQRTQQEDSAVYLCASSPSSSTDTQYFGPGTRLTVL.

In the case of this clonotype: A clone one base away is much larger, so this may be a read error. The chain is built from TRBV12-3 or TRBV12-4 and TRBJ2-2; 10 positions match TRBD1. The CDR3 spans 18 residues. The DNA for the CDR3 is TGTACCAGCAGTCCCGGGACAGGGGCCCTAAGGAACACCGGGGAGCTGTTTTTT. Amino acids: CTSSPGTGALRNTGELFF.